The 16 T cell receptor beta chains below come from one sample, sequenced in a study of OX40 agonist ivuxolimab in advanced cancers. The table came from immunoSEQ multiplex PCR; TCRdb's copy has only in-frame clones and leaves some out. The sample records over 10,000 clones, about 83% being singletons. The input for sequencing was CD4+ or CD8+ T cells sorted from blood, taken in a trial of the OX40 agonist ivuxolimab. Receptors were obtained from an adult with an advanced solid tumor such as melanoma, head and neck, liver or kidney cancer.

The chain links TRBV2 to TRBJ2-1, with D hard to call. This CDR3 has 12 residues. Germline V gives CDR1 SNHLY, CDR2 FYNNEI. The V end was cut by 7 bases, the J end by 0 bases, with 4 bases between. For the CDR3, the DNA is TGTGCCAGCAAACTCTCCTACAATGAGCAGTTCTTC. Translated, it gives CASKLSYNEQFF.

This clone was observed a single time. The V and J genes are TRBV19 and TRBJ1-3, with no clear D. From germline, CDR1 is LNHDA and CDR2 SQIVND (reference sequence). This CDR3 region has 14 residues. Trimming cost V 4 bases and J 0 bases, with 7 bases left between them. CDR3 coding DNA: TGTGCCAGTAGTACCTGGGCCTCTGGAAACACCATATATTTT. It encodes CASSTWASGNTIYF.

CDR3 region: CASSLPRVDYGYTF. The DNA of the CDR3 is TGTGCCAGCAGCTTGCCCAGGGTAGACTATGGCTACACCTTC. The rearrangement links TRBV5-6 to TRBJ1-2; tentatively, D is TRBD1 (5 bases). The germline gives CDR1 SGHDT, CDR2 YYEEEE. This CDR3 is built from 14 residues. V was shortened by 1 base and J by 3 bases, with 10 bases between the two germline ends.

The chain recombines TRBV7-5 with TRBJ2-1; the table names TRBD2, a call not compared with the DNA. TRBV7-5 is a pseudogene locus. The CDR3 consists of 15 residues. This chain's CDR3 is CARVPRTSGYNEQFF. In nucleotides, the CDR3 is TGTGCCAGGGTCCCCCGGACTAGCGGATACAATGAGCAGTTCTTC.

This sequence joins TRBV7-2 and TRBJ2-1; 12 nucleotides match TRBD1. The V and J ends lost 5 bases and 8 bases, in that order; junction bases with no gene match: 7. Germline CDR1 and CDR2: SGHTA and FQGNSA. This CDR3 region has 15 residues. The CDR3: CASSAGTGGIYEQFF. The CDR3 nucleotides are TGTGCCAGCAGCGCCGGGACAGGGGGCATCTATGAGCAGTTCTTC.

The chain links TRBV11-1 to TRBJ2-1; TRBD2 aligns across 11 bases. The germline V gene encodes CDR1 SGHAT and CDR2 FQDESV (reference sequence). V was pared by 3 bases and J by 5 bases, with 15 bases of the junction left unmatched. The CDR3 sequence is 19 residues long. CDR3 sequence reads: CASSFRNALLAGVNNEQFF. The DNA for the CDR3 is TGTGCCAGCAGCTTCCGAAACGCCCTACTAGCGGGAGTGAACAATGAGCAGTTCTTC.

The rearrangement uses TRBV4-3 and TRBJ2-1; a possible D gene is TRBD2 (7 bases). Germline values: CDR1 LGHNA, CDR2 YSLEER. The germline V and J ends were trimmed by 3 bases and 7 bases, with 19 bases remaining between them. The CDR3 has 16 residues. CDR3 bases: TGCGCCAGCAGCCACCTCAGGGGAGGGTCGCATAATGAGCAGTTCTTC. Its translation is CASSHLRGGSHNEQFF.

The V and J genes are TRBV9 and TRBJ2-1, with 10 bases fitting TRBD2. Germline CDR1 reads SGDLS; CDR2 reads YYNGEE. The CDR3 is made up of 14 amino acids. The V segment lost 5 bases and the J segment 7 bases; nucleotides outside the gene matches: 6. In DNA form, the CDR3 reads TGTGCCAGCAGTGGTCTAGCGGGAGTTAATGAGCAGTTCTTC. Translating it yields CASSGLAGVNEQFF. Full variable domain (rest looked up from reference TRBV9 and TRBJ2-1): DSGVTQTPKHLITATGQRVTLRCSPRSGDLSVYWYQQSLDQGLQFLIQYYNGEERAKGNILERFSAQQFPDLHSELNLSSLELGDSALYFCASSGLAGVNEQFFGPGTRLTVL.

The gene calls are TRBV29-1 and TRBJ2-2, with D unresolved. The germline CDR1 and CDR2 sequences are SQVTM and ANQGSEA. The V and J ends lost 4 bases and 5 bases respectively, with 2 bases between them. The CDR3 is 10 amino acids. The CDR3 DNA reads TGCAGCGTTGGGACCGGGGAGCTGTTTTTT. Translated: CSVGTGELFF.

The rearrangement uses TRBV29-1 and TRBJ2-7; D may be TRBD1 or TRBD2 (5 bases each). Trimming removed 2 bases at V and 3 bases at J, with 8 bases between. Germline V gives CDR1 SQVTM, CDR2 ANQGSEA. CDR3 size: 12 residues. CDR3 sequence: CSVETGLYEQYF. DNA for the CDR3: TGCAGCGTTGAAACGGGGCTCTACGAGCAGTACTTC.

The rearrangement links TRBV5-4 to TRBJ1-1; no reliable D call. Between the trimmed V and J ends, which lost 2 bases and 3 bases, there was a span of 8 bases. Germline lookup yields CDR1 SGHNT and CDR2 YYREEE (reference sequence). There are 13 residues in the CDR3. The CDR3 DNA sequence: TGTGCCAGCAGCTTAGTTGAGGACACTGAAGCTTTCTTT. This translates into CASSLVEDTEAFF.

This clone was counted between two and nine times. The chain recombines TRBV11-2 with TRBJ2-3; D ambiguous. From germline, CDR1 is SGHAT and CDR2 FQNNGV. The CDR3 extends over 15 amino acids. Trimming left V 5 bases short and J 2 bases short, with 14 bases between. The CDR3 DNA is TGTGCCAGCAGCCTACTCTTCGGATCCACAGATACGCAGTATTTT. Its translation: CASSLLFGSTDTQYF.

The rearrangement uses TRBV19 and TRBJ2-1; D may be TRBD2 (5 bases). CDR3 length equals 15 residues. V dropped 9 bases and J dropped 0 bases, with 15 bases sitting between them. Germline CDR1 is LNHDA and CDR2 is SQIVND (reference sequence). CDR3 loop: CASSPGGYSYNEQFF. The CDR3 nucleotides are TGTGCCAGCTCTCCTGGAGGCTACTCCTACAATGAGCAGTTCTTC. Filled out from reference TRBV19 and TRBJ2-1, the complete variable domain reads DGGITQSPKYLFRKEGQNVTLSCEQNLNHDAMYWYRQDPGQGLRLIYYSQIVNDFQKGDIAEGYSVSREKKESFPLTVTSAQKNPTAFYLCASSPGGYSYNEQFFGPGTRLTVL.

The CDR3 DNA follows: TGTGCCAGCAGCCAAGGGCTAGCGGGAGGGAATATAGAGACCCAGTACTTC. The encoded protein is CASSQGLAGGNIETQYF. The V and J genes are TRBV4-2 and TRBJ2-5; TRBD2 matches 12 bases. CDR1 and CDR2 from the germline V gene are LGHNA and YNFKEQ. With V trimmed by 1 base and J by 4 bases, 7 bases remained unmatched. The CDR3 is made up of 17 amino acids.

This clone was counted once. The chain uses TRBV11-1 and TRBJ2-7; 9 positions agree with TRBD1. Germline V gene lookup returns CDR1 SGHAT and CDR2 FQDESV (reference sequence). Trimming cost V 5 bases and J 4 bases; bases outside gene matches: 9. This CDR3 region has 15 residues. The CDR3 DNA is TGTGCCAGCAGCCAGATACAGGGGGCCAGATACGAGCAGTACTTC. Translating it yields CASSQIQGARYEQYF. Combining the CDR3 with reference TRBV11-1 and TRBJ2-7 gives the whole variable domain EAEVAQSPRYKITEKSQAVAFWCDPISGHATLYWYRQILGQGPELLVQFQDESVVDDSQLPKDRFSAERLKGVDSTLKIQPAELGDSAMYLCASSQIQGARYEQYFGPGTRLTVT.

This chain connects TRBV5-4 to TRBJ1-2; D perhaps matches TRBD1 (5 bases). V was cut by 0 bases and J by 4 bases, with 10 bases left in between. Per germline, CDR1 SGHNT and CDR2 YYREEE (reference sequence). The CDR3 totals 14 residues. The CDR3 region is CASSLGQLGYGYTF. The CDR3 nucleotides read TGTGCCAGCAGCTTGGGACAGCTGGGCTATGGCTACACCTTC.